This record concerns one T cell receptor (beta chain) sequence. The antigen remains undetermined. The same CDR3 arises from other DNA sequences in this sample as well. Clones were read by immunoSEQ multiplex PCR, and TCRdb kept only the in-frame ones, dropping some. The data contain more than 1.2 million clones, around 98.5% of them singletons. These data come from a study of shared clonotypes between healthy human individuals. Study results and caveats: Non-shared clonotypes showed lower generation probabilities than clonotypes common to all four donors. The small donor group covered limited genetic and exposure diversity. Read depth was anticipated to influence clonotype sharing among donors.

Only Caucasian adults living in Nashville, Tennessee made up the donor group. V was pared by 4 bases and J by 5 bases, with 8 bases between. Germline V gene data show CDR1 as SQVTM and CDR2 as ANQGSEA. The CDR3 is made up of 11 amino acids. The chain links TRBV29-1 to TRBJ2-5; D possibly corresponds to TRBD1 (5 bases). Material: naive CD4+ T cells sorted from blood. The subset here: CD45RA+ positively selected. This TCR was sampled from a young man in good health. In DNA, the CDR3 is TGCAGCGTTGCCAGGGTTGAGACCCAGTACTTC. Protein product: CSVARVETQYF.